The rows below give T cell receptor beta chains drawn from one sample of a study of cytomegalovirus exposure and HLA in healthy donors. TCRdb's table, derived via immunoSEQ multiplex PCR, lists solely in-frame clones and lacks some. The profile shows over 75,000 clones, 85% of them singletons. Material: PBMCs. All receptors derive from a man between 18 and 35 years old in good health and CMV-seropositive. CDR3s include the opening cysteine and the closing phenylalanine or tryptophan. A D gene is named only where the DNA matches it firmly. Rows give clone size only sometimes, using once, few, many, or a class for an expanded clone.

>.|.|TRBV2|TRBJ1-4
CASTVASRSQKLFF
TGTGCCAGCACCGTGGCATCGAGGTCGCAAAAACTGTTTTTT
>TRBD1|.|TRBV28|TRBJ1-5
CASSPGQGNQPQHF
TGTGCCAGCAGTCCAGGACAGGGTAATCAGCCCCAGCATTTT
>TRBD2|.|TRBV7-9|TRBJ2-2
CASSFLAGDDTGELFF
TGTGCCAGCAGTTTTCTAGCGGGAGATGACACCGGGGAGCTGTTTTTT
>.|many|TRBV2|TRBJ2-7
CASSDWTAYEQYF
TGTGCCAGCAGTGATTGGACAGCCTACGAGCAGTACTTC
>TRBD2|.|TRBV29-1|TRBJ2-1
CSVGLAYNEQFF
TGCAGCGTGGGACTAGCATACAATGAGCAGTTCTTC
>TRBD1|.|TRBV27|TRBJ2-7
CASSLGQGSYEQYF
TGTGCCAGCAGTTTAGGACAGGGGTCCTACGAGCAGTACTTC
>TRBD1|.|TRBV27|TRBJ1-2
CASSLLAGQGASNYGYTF
TGTGCCAGCAGTTTATTAGCTGGACAGGGGGCATCTAACTATGGCTACACCTTC
>TRBD1|medium-sized|TRBV6-1|TRBJ2-7
CASSWLGTEDYEQYF
TGTGCCAGCTCCTGGCTGGGGACAGAGGACTACGAGCAGTACTTC
>.|.|TRBV7-8|TRBJ2-7
CASSWRASYEQYF
TGTGCCAGCAGCTGGAGGGCGTCCTACGAGCAGTACTTC
>.|.|TRBV9|TRBJ1-4
CASSRPGTSNEKLFF
TGTGCCAGCAGCAGGCCCGGGACTTCTAATGAAAAACTGTTTTTT
>.|many|TRBV2|TRBJ2-1
CASQVNEQFF
TGTGCCAGCCAGGTAAATGAGCAGTTCTTC
>.|.|TRBV28|TRBJ2-2
CASSPYNTGELFF
TGTGCCAGCAGCCCCTATAACACCGGGGAGCTGTTTTTT
>TRBD2|.|TRBV5-1|TRBJ2-7
CASSPTSGSYEQYF
TGCGCCAGCAGCCCGACTAGCGGGAGCTACGAGCAGTACTTC
>TRBD2|.|TRBV28|TRBJ2-1
CASSLSLSTSGRRNEQFF
TGTGCCAGCAGTTTATCCTTATCTACTAGCGGGAGGAGGAATGAGCAGTTCTTC
>.|.|TRBV27|TRBJ1-1
CASSGPNTEAFF
TGTGCCAGCAGTGGGCCGAACACTGAAGCTTTCTTT
>TRBD1|once|TRBV5-1|TRBJ1-3
CASSRQGANSGNTIYF
TGCGCCAGCAGCAGACAGGGGGCTAACTCTGGAAACACCATATATTTT
>.|.|TRBV4-1|TRBJ2-1
CASSQGPAGDYNEQFF
TGCGCCAGCAGCCAAGGGCCAGCAGGGGACTACAATGAGCAGTTCTTC
>TRBD1|.|TRBV28|TRBJ1-4
CASSLYGTDEKLFF
TGTGCCAGCAGTTTATATGGGACAGATGAAAAACTGTTTTTT
>.|.|TRBV5-6|TRBJ1-2
CASSLQGYAYGYTF
TGTGCCAGCAGCTTACAGGGATATGCCTATGGCTACACCTTC
>TRBD1|.|TRBV29-1|TRBJ1-1
CSAGQADTEAFF
TGCAGCGCTGGACAGGCCGACACTGAAGCTTTCTTT
>.|.|TRBV18|TRBJ2-3
CASSPREGTSTDTQYF
TGTGCCAGCTCACCTCGTGAGGGCACTAGCACAGATACGCAGTATTTT
>TRBD2|.|TRBV4-2|TRBJ2-1
CASSPHPGGGYNEQFF
TGTGCCAGCAGCCCACACCCTGGGGGGGGGTACAATGAGCAGTTCTTC
>TRBD2|.|TRBV29-1|TRBJ2-3
CSVEDRGREEHTDTQYF
TGCAGCGTTGAAGATAGAGGGCGGGAGGAACACACAGATACGCAGTATTTT
>TRBD2|once|TRBV7-8|TRBJ2-1
CASSLGYQGASGRAGGGHEQFF
TGTGCCAGCAGCTTAGGCTATCAAGGAGCTAGCGGGAGGGCCGGCGGTGGGCATGAGCAGTTCTTC
>.|once|TRBV30|TRBJ2-7
CAWSALASYEQYF
TGTGCCTGGAGTGCCCTAGCTAGCTACGAGCAGTACTTC
>TRBD2|few|TRBV7-6|TRBJ2-1
CASSLALSSGSDREQFF
TGTGCCAGCAGCTTGGCCCTCTCTAGCGGGAGTGACCGAGAGCAGTTCTTC
>TRBD1|.|TRBV7-3|TRBJ2-3
CASSLISQGAAPSTDTQYF
TGTGCCAGCAGCTTAATATCACAGGGGGCCGCCCCGAGCACAGATACGCAGTATTTT
>.|.|TRBV18|TRBJ1-3
CASSPRFGGTGNTIYF
TGTGCCAGCTCACCGCGATTTGGGGGGACTGGAAACACCATATATTTT
>TRBD1|.|TRBV5-1|TRBJ1-2
CASSHGDREQGFLANYGYTF
TGCGCCAGCAGCCATGGGGACAGGGAACAAGGTTTCTTAGCTAACTATGGCTACACCTTC
>.|.|TRBV28|TRBJ1-3
CASSLGSGNTIYF
TGTGCCAGCAGTCTAGGCTCTGGAAACACCATATATTTT
>TRBD1|.|TRBV10-3|TRBJ1-1
CAISTGVSTEAFF
TGTGCCATCAGCACAGGGGTATCCACTGAAGCTTTCTTT
>.|.|TRBV2|TRBJ1-1
CASTDMNTEAFF
TGTGCCAGCACTGACATGAACACTGAAGCTTTCTTT
>.|.|TRBV2|TRBJ1-2
CASSGQAYTF
TGTGCCAGCAGTGGACAGGCGTACACCTTC
>TRBD2|.|TRBV28|TRBJ2-1
CASSFRKSGSNEQFF
TGTGCCAGCAGTTTTCGAAAGAGCGGGAGTAATGAGCAGTTCTTC
>TRBD1|.|TRBV18|TRBJ1-4
CASSRQGLPNEKLFF
TGTGCCAGCTCAAGACAGGGGCTGCCTAATGAAAAACTGTTTTTT
>.|once|TRBV27|TRBJ2-5
CASGTFLETQYF
TGTGCCAGCGGGACTTTTTTGGAGACCCAGTACTTC
>TRBD1|.|TRBV10-3|TRBJ2-5
CAIGGTGWAETQYF
TGTGCCATCGGAGGGACAGGGTGGGCAGAGACCCAGTACTTC
>TRBD2|.|TRBV28|TRBJ2-3
CASSLSGGDTQYF
TGTGCCAGCAGTTTATCGGGGGGAGATACGCAGTATTTT
>TRBD2|.|TRBV19|TRBJ2-1
CASSTGTRRYNEQFF
TGTGCCAGTAGTACCGGGACTAGACGATACAATGAGCAGTTCTTC
>.|.|TRBV14|TRBJ2-4
CASSQGFTSPGVQYF
TGTGCCAGCAGCCAAGGCTTCACCTCCCCGGGGGTTCAGTACTTC
>.|.|TRBV30|TRBJ2-2
CASPGSGELFF
TGTGCCTCCCCAGGATCCGGGGAGCTGTTTTTT
>TRBD1|few|TRBV10-1|TRBJ2-7
CASGPTGADEQYF
TGCGCCAGCGGCCCGACAGGGGCCGACGAGCAGTACTTC
>.|once|TRBV19|TRBJ2-5
CAPVKRRGQETQYF
TGTGCCCCCGTGAAAAGGCGGGGCCAAGAGACCCAGTACTTC
>TRBD2|.|TRBV7-9|TRBJ2-5
CASSWTSGSSETQYF
TGTGCCAGCAGCTGGACTAGCGGGAGCTCGGAGACCCAGTACTTC
>TRBD2|.|TRBV29-1|TRBJ2-5
CSDTGLAGETQYF
TGCAGCGATACTGGACTAGCGGGAGAGACCCAGTACTTC
>TRBD2|.|TRBV4-1|TRBJ2-7
CASSQDWGTSGRLSEQYF
TGCGCCAGCAGCCAAGATTGGGGGACTAGCGGGAGGTTAAGTGAGCAGTACTTC
>.|.|TRBV18|TRBJ2-4
CASSPAGAKNIQYF
TGTGCCAGCTCACCAGCGGGAGCCAAAAACATTCAGTACTTC
>.|.|TRBV21-1|TRBJ1-2
CASSKDRGEPYGYTF
TGTGCCAGCAGCAAAGACAGGGGGGAGCCCTATGGCTACACCTTC
>TRBD2|.|TRBV2|TRBJ2-7
CASSEGGGGAYEQYF
TGTGCCAGCAGTGAAGGGGGGGGAGGGGCCTACGAGCAGTACTTC
>.|.|TRBV2|TRBJ2-7
CASSRQGLAYEQYF
TGTGCCAGCAGTCGTCAGGGCCTCGCCTACGAGCAGTACTTC
>.|.|TRBV9|TRBJ1-4
CASSPPGSEKLFF
TGTGCCAGCAGCCCGCCGGGGTCTGAAAAACTGTTTTTT
>.|.|TRBV11-3|TRBJ2-3
CASSLTPDTQYF
TGTGCCAGCAGCTTAACTCCAGATACGCAGTATTTT